This TCR beta chain was retrieved from a study of CD8 T cells in Susac syndrome. Random hexamers primed reverse transcription of roughly 0.45 to 1 ug RNA. TCRdb called the immunoSEQ multiplex PCR reads again in MiXCR, with one record for every CDR3 protein. Of around 200,000 distinct CDR3 sequences detected, roughly 96% appear once; the ten largest clones hold around 0.093%. CDR1 MNHNS and CDR2 SASEGT come from the germline V gene. V was trimmed by 3 bases and J by 2 bases, leaving 11 bases between them. This CDR3 has 14 residues. The source is a human donor in good health. J is TRBJ2-7 and V is TRBV6-1; D not resolved. What was sequenced was CD4+ T cells from PBMCs. The CDR3 nucleotides are TGTGCCAGCAGTGAGCATTCGGGCCCCTACGAGCAGTACTTC. Residues: CASSEHSGPYEQYF.